These 19 T cell receptor beta chains share one sample of origin, sequenced in a study of CD8 T cells in ankylosing spondylitis (dated by TCRdb to about 2017). Receptor libraries were prepared by 5' RACE. Sequenced using an Illumina HiSeq 2500. TCRdb applied fastp at Q25 and MiXCR to the public reads, then kept only in-frame beta chains. Every distinct CDR3 protein forms one entry, paired with its most common genes and DNA. The sample includes around 180,000 distinct CDR3 sequences, with 15% to 20% observed a single time. The ten largest clones represent more than 3.5% of the sample. Sequencing used blood, either unsorted or a sorted T cell fraction (not recorded which). The receptor set was obtained from a male donor aged 10 to 35 with ankylosing spondylitis or in good health (not recorded which). Donor details come from another sample of the same person, matched by shared clones.

V and J are TRBV29-1 and TRBJ1-1; possible D gene TRBD1, 5 bases. Germline V gene sequence: CDR1 SQVTM, CDR2 ANQGSEA. Between the trimmed V and J ends, which lost 8 bases and 1 base, there was a span of 8 bases. The CDR3 is 11 amino acids. CDR3 loop: CSLGGNTEAFF. The CDR3, as DNA: TGCAGCCTCGGGGGGAACACTGAAGCTTTCTTT. Full variable domain (remainder filled in from reference TRBV29-1 and TRBJ1-1): SAVISQKPSRDICQRGTSLTIQCQVDSQVTMMFWYRQQPGQSLTLIATANQGSEATYESGFVIDKFPISRPNLTFSTLTVSNMSPEDSSIYLCSLGGNTEAFFGQGTRLTVV.

The gene calls are TRBV2 and TRBJ2-1, with a weak D call TRBD2 (5 bases). V was trimmed by 11 bases and J by 1 base, leaving 12 bases between them. Germline assignment: CDR1 SNHLY and CDR2 FYNNEI. The CDR3 is 13 residues long. The CDR3 region has the DNA TGTGCCGATCGAGCGGCTTCCTACAATGAGCAGTTCTTC. This codes for CADRAASYNEQFF.

The rearrangement uses TRBV28 and TRBJ2-7; D is possibly TRBD2 (6 bases). Germline V gene sequence: CDR1 MDHEN, CDR2 SYDVKM. The CDR3 contains 14 residues. Trimming left V 6 bases short and J 7 bases short, with 19 bases between. The CDR3 loop is CASSPQSFSGEQYF. For the CDR3, the DNA is TGTGCCAGCAGCCCCCAGAGTTTTAGCGGTGAGCAGTACTTC.

This clonotype was picked up many times. V and J are TRBV10-3 and TRBJ1-2; TRBD1 agrees at 9 bases. CDR1 is ENHRY and CDR2 is SYGVKD in the germline V gene. Trimming at V came to 10 bases and at J to 4 bases, leaving 4 bases not matched to a gene. This CDR3 comprises 12 residues. CDR3 amino acids: CANGQGSYGYTF. The CDR3 region has the DNA TGTGCCAACGGACAGGGGAGCTATGGCTACACCTTC.

In its sample, this clonotype was seen many times. This chain joins TRBV30 and TRBJ2-7; tentative D call: TRBD2 (6 bases). The CDR3 length is 13 residues. Germline CDR1 GTSNPN, CDR2 SVGIG (reference sequence). V shed 4 bases and J shed 6 bases, with 16 bases lying between them. The DNA for the CDR3 is TGTGCCTGGAAGACCCCACGGGGGAGCGAGCAGTACTTC. This translates into CAWKTPRGSEQYF.

This clonotype showed up many times. The V gene is TRBV7-8, the J gene TRBJ2-2, with D possibly TRBD2 on 5 matching bases. In germline, CDR1 is SGHVS, CDR2 FQNEAQ. V gave up 3 bases and J gave up 9 bases, with 20 bases separating them. This CDR3 contains 16 residues. The CDR3, as DNA: TGTGCCAGCAGCTTCCCTCCCCGGGGAAGTAGTTGGGAGCTGTTTTTT. Residues: CASSFPPRGSSWELFF. The full variable domain, its missing parts supplied by reference TRBV7-8 and TRBJ2-2, is GAGVSQSPRYKVAKRGQDVALRCDPISGHVSLFWYQQALGQGPEFLTYFQNEAQLDKSGLPSDRFFAERPEGSVSTLKIQRTQQEDSAVYLCASSFPPRGSSWELFFGEGSRLTVL.

In its sample, this clonotype was seen many times. CDR3 bases: TGCGCCAGCACTACGCCCACTAGCGGGAGTACAGATACGCAGTATTTT. Protein: CASTTPTSGSTDTQYF. The rearrangement links TRBV5-1 to TRBJ2-3, with 11 nucleotides matching TRBD2. The CDR3 has 16 residues. Germline CDR1 and CDR2: SGHRS and YFSETQ. After removal of 6 bases from V and 3 bases from J, the junction contained 9 bases not matched to a gene. Drawing the rest from reference TRBV5-1 and TRBJ2-3, the complete variable domain is KAGVTQTPRYLIKTRGQQVTLSCSPISGHRSVSWYQQTPGQGLQFLFEYFSETQRNKGNFPGRFSGRQFSNSRSEMNVSTLELGDSALYLCASTTPTSGSTDTQYFGPGTRLTVL.

This clonotype was seen many times. This chain connects TRBV20-1 to TRBJ2-7; D remains unclear. The CDR3 runs 13 residues. In germline, CDR1 is DFQATT, CDR2 SNEGSKA (reference sequence). The CDR3, as DNA: TGCAGTGCTAGGGACGCGTCCAAGTACGAGAAGTACGTC. It translates to CSARDASKYEKYV.

This clonotype has a count of ten or more. The J gene is TRBJ2-5, the V gene TRBV6-2 or TRBV6-3; the D gene is possibly TRBD1 (5 bases). The CDR3 has 15 amino acids. The germline V gene encodes CDR1 MNHEY and CDR2 SVGEGT. The germline V and J ends were trimmed by 0 bases and 3 bases, with 11 bases remaining between them. The CDR3 bases are TGTGCCAGCAGTTACTCGGTGTCAGGGAAAGAGACCCAGTACTTC. Translated: CASSYSVSGKETQYF.

This clonotype was detected ten times or more. V gene TRBV12-3 or TRBV12-4 combines with J gene TRBJ2-5, with 7 bases lining up with TRBD2. This CDR3 comprises 17 residues. V lost 5 bases to trimming and J lost 7 bases; unmatched junction nucleotides: 19. The CDR3 DNA follows: TGTGCCAGCAGTCCCTTTTTCGGGCGGGAGCCAGTTGGGACCCAGTACTTC. It is translated as CASSPFFGREPVGTQYF.

The chain has TRBV29-1 and TRBJ1-1; 7 bases line up with TRBD1. This CDR3 contains 13 residues. From germline, CDR1 is SQVTM and CDR2 ANQGSEA. V lost 6 bases, J lost 1 base, and 5 bases stayed unmatched. The CDR3 DNA is TGCAGCGTGACAGGGAACCCGAACACTGAAGCTTTCTTT. Translated: CSVTGNPNTEAFF.

The J gene is TRBJ2-1, the V gene TRBV20-1, with 13 bases fitting TRBD2. The CDR3 length is 14 residues. With 5 bases clipped from V and 6 bases from J, the junction kept 4 bases outside the gene matches. Germline loops: CDR1 DFQATT, CDR2 SNEGSKA (reference sequence). As DNA, the CDR3 is TGCAGTGCTCCGGGACTAGCGGGGATCAATGAGCAGTTCTTC. As protein: CSAPGLAGINEQFF.

The chain joins TRBV27 to TRBJ2-2; possibly TRBD1 for D (6 bases). Germline V CDR1 and CDR2: MNHEY, SMNVEV (reference sequence). The CDR3 totals 14 residues. Trimming cost V 5 bases and J 4 bases, with 11 bases left between them. CDR3 sequence reads: CASSPLQGTGELFF. The CDR3 nucleotides are TGTGCCAGCAGTCCTTTACAGGGCACCGGGGAGCTGTTTTTT.

This clonotype was detected ten times or more. This chain joins TRBV4-2 and TRBJ2-3, with D possibly TRBD2 on 5 matching bases. Germline values: CDR1 LGHNA, CDR2 YNFKEQ. CDR3 size: 16 residues. The germline V and J ends were trimmed by 4 bases and 0 bases, with 14 bases remaining between them. CDR3 coding DNA: TGTGCCAGCAGCCCTCGACTGACGGGGAGCACAGATACGCAGTATTTT. The encoded protein is CASSPRLTGSTDTQYF.

This clonotype was detected ten times or more. For the CDR3, the DNA is TGTGCCAGCAGTTTTGGAGGGCAGCCCCAGCATTTT. This gives the protein CASSFGGQPQHF. This chain uses TRBV12-3 or TRBV12-4 with TRBJ1-5; D not resolved. V lost 3 bases, J lost 7 bases, and 7 bases lay in between. CDR3 size: 12 residues.

Many counts were recorded for this clonotype. The V call is TRBV5-1, the J call TRBJ1-3; D may be TRBD1 (5 bases). This CDR3 has 14 residues. CDR1 and CDR2 (germline): SGHRS, YFSETQ. Trimming removed 3 bases from V and 3 bases from J, with 10 bases in between. CDR3 amino acids: CASSSGSNGNTIYF. The CDR3 nucleotides read TGCGCCAGCAGCTCAGGGTCTAATGGAAACACCATATATTTT.

This clonotype was seen at least ten times. V gene TRBV12-3 or TRBV12-4 combines with J gene TRBJ2-3; D possibly uses TRBD1 or TRBD2 (5 bases each). This CDR3 is 10 amino acids long. The V gene lost 8 bases and the J gene lost 12 bases, with 12 bases spanning the gap. CDR3 bases: TGTGCCAGCTCGACCGGGACCCAGTATTTT. Residues: CASSTGTQYF.

Many counts were recorded for this clonotype. The chain uses TRBV24-1 and TRBJ2-2; D is undetermined. CDR1 is KGHDR, CDR2 SFDVKD, per germline. This CDR3 comprises 15 residues. The germline V and J ends were trimmed by 5 bases and 4 bases, with 13 bases remaining between them. CDR3 DNA: TGTGCCACCAGTGTCAACAAGGGTCCCACCGGGGAGCTGTTTTTT. Translation: CATSVNKGPTGELFF.

This clonotype has at least ten counts. CDR3 in DNA: TGTGCCAGCAGCCCCAGTCGGCGGGAGCACCCCTACGAGCAGTACTTC. It is translated as CASSPSRREHPYEQYF. The genes are TRBV7-9 and TRBJ2-7; 7 bases agree with TRBD2. The germline V gene encodes CDR1 SEHNR and CDR2 FQNEAQ (reference sequence). This CDR3 region has 16 residues. Losses at the gene ends were 5 bases for V and 2 bases for J; bases not matched to a gene: 12.